A selection of T cell receptor beta chains follows, all from one sample in a study of cytomegalovirus exposure and HLA in healthy donors. Assay: immunoSEQ multiplex PCR; the TCRdb copy retains only in-frame clones and omits some. The sample yields approximately 100,000 clones, around 80% seen once. Sequenced input: PBMCs. The receptors originated from a female donor in good health and CMV-seropositive. Both conserved end residues are part of each CDR3. D genes are given only for firm matches. Size is omitted from some rows. Given values are once, few, many or a class for expanded clones.

j_gene,v_gene,d_gene,abundance,CDR3aa,CDR3nt
TRBJ2-1,TRBV21-1,-,-,CASSKKRKASSYNEQFF,TGTGCCAGCAGCAAGAAAAGGAAGGCTAGCTCCTACAATGAGCAATTCTTC
TRBJ2-3,TRBV19,-,-,CASTRGHRTDTQYF,TGTGCCAGTACGCGGGGCCACCGCACAGATACGCAGTATTTT
TRBJ1-4,TRBV15,-,-,CATSRVGEKLFF,TGTGCCACCAGCAGAGTCGGTGAAAAACTGTTTTTT
TRBJ2-1,TRBV7-2,TRBD2,-,CASSLEGGGRDNEQFF,TGTGCCAGCAGCTTAGAAGGTGGAGGGAGGGACAATGAGCAGTTCTTC
TRBJ2-7,TRBV19,TRBD2,-,CASNPRGSGSNEQYF,TGTGCCAGTAACCCAAGGGGTAGCGGGAGCAACGAGCAGTACTTC
TRBJ2-7,TRBV30,TRBD2,few,CAWSPLAGPTYEQYF,TGTGCCTGGAGTCCCCTAGCGGGACCTACCTACGAGCAGTACTTC
TRBJ2-1,TRBV29-1,TRBD1,-,CSVEDDRGGQFF,TGCAGCGTTGAAGATGACAGGGGTGGACAGTTCTTC
TRBJ2-1,TRBV15,-,few,CATSRGSYNPRQFF,TGTGCCACCAGCAGGGGCAGCTACAATCCTCGGCAGTTCTTC
TRBJ1-6,TRBV9,TRBD1,-,CASSGEGQGANSPLHF,TGTGCCAGCAGCGGGGAAGGACAGGGGGCGAATTCACCCCTCCACTTT
TRBJ2-1,TRBV11-2,TRBD1,-,CASSPGQGYGEQFF,TGTGCCAGCAGCCCCGGACAGGGGTATGGTGAGCAGTTCTTC
TRBJ1-4,TRBV7-6,-,-,CASSLEVDSATNEKLFF,TGTGCCAGCAGCTTAGAGGTCGACAGTGCAACTAATGAAAAACTGTTTTTT
TRBJ1-4,TRBV7-9,TRBD1,-,CASSLGQGWEKLFF,TGTGCCAGCAGCTTAGGACAGGGTTGGGAAAAACTGTTTTTT
TRBJ2-1,TRBV11-2,-,-,CASSSRGKEQFF,TGTGCCAGCAGCTCCCGGGGTAAAGAGCAGTTCTTC
TRBJ2-7,TRBV19,-,-,CASSIVGGIDEQYF,TGTGCCAGTAGTATAGTCGGAGGGATCGACGAGCAGTACTTC
TRBJ2-2,TRBV2,-,-,CASKGPGQDRDSRYTGELFF,TGTGCCAGCAAAGGACCCGGACAGGACCGGGACTCGAGGTACACCGGGGAGCTGTTTTTT
TRBJ1-1,TRBV7-8,-,-,CASSQDRLNTEAFF,TGTGCCAGCAGTCAGGACAGACTGAACACTGAAGCTTTCTTT
TRBJ2-3,TRBV18,TRBD2,few,CASSPQLAGGTDTQYF,TGTGCCAGCTCACCACAGTTAGCGGGAGGCACAGATACGCAGTATTTT
TRBJ2-1,TRBV10-3,TRBD2,-,CAIRDSGGWGEQFF,TGTGCCATCAGGGATAGCGGGGGGTGGGGTGAGCAGTTCTTC
TRBJ2-1,TRBV19,TRBD2,-,CASSSPGTSGTEQFF,TGTGCCAGTAGTTCACCCGGGACTAGCGGTACTGAGCAGTTCTTC
TRBJ2-1,TRBV4-2,TRBD2,-,CASSQARLAGAGYNEQFF,TGTGCCAGCAGCCAAGCGAGACTAGCGGGGGCCGGTTACAATGAGCAGTTCTTC
TRBJ2-7,TRBV7-8,TRBD1,-,CASSPGGESEQYF,TGTGCCAGCAGCCCAGGGGGCGAAAGCGAGCAGTACTTC
TRBJ2-2,TRBV11-2,-,-,CASSLRGSYPGELFF,TGTGCCAGCAGCCTCAGAGGCTCTTATCCCGGGGAGCTGTTTTTT
TRBJ2-3,TRBV19,-,-,CASSIDFRADTQYF,TGTGCCAGTAGTATAGATTTTAGAGCGGATACGCAGTATTTT
TRBJ1-2,TRBV28,-,once,CASNEALTSHYGYTF,TGTGCCAGCAACGAGGCGCTCACCTCCCATTATGGCTACACCTTC
TRBJ2-3,TRBV30,TRBD2,-,CAWSTTSGRTDTQYF,TGTGCCTGGAGTACGACTAGCGGGCGCACAGATACGCAGTATTTT
TRBJ1-6,TRBV30,TRBD1,-,CAWSAGDRDNSPLHF,TGTGCCTGGAGTGCCGGGGACAGGGATAATTCACCCCTCCACTTT
TRBJ2-7,TRBV19,TRBD1,few,CASSTGQLNYEQYF,TGTGCCAGTAGTACGGGACAGTTGAACTACGAGCAGTACTTC